This paragraph reports one T cell receptor (beta chain). The data are from a study of blood T cell repertoires in COVID-19. Participants' own reports of clinical history determined their cohort assignment. CDR3 length: 15 residues. Germline CDR1 is SGHRS and CDR2 is YFSETQ. V shed 3 bases and J shed 0 bases, with 10 bases lying between them. This table comes from immunoSEQ multiplex PCR, and its TCRdb copy is limited to in-frame clones, with some not included. The data show hundreds of thousands of clones, 75% to 90% seen once. The origin of this receptor is a woman in her forties with acute COVID-19. The chain employs TRBV5-1 and TRBJ2-1; perhaps TRBD2 as D (5 bases). The sequenced sample was PBMCs or T cells enriched from blood (not recorded which). The CDR3, as DNA: TGCGCCAGCAGCTCGGGATTGAGCTCCTACAATGAGCAGTTCTTC. Its translation: CASSSGLSSYNEQFF.